This entry lists 21 T cell receptor beta chains sequenced from one sample in a study of PD-1 blockade in classical Hodgkin lymphoma. Assay used: immunoSEQ multiplex PCR; TCRdb lists only in-frame clones, some missing. The sample lists 23,000 or so clones; approximately 89% were seen once. Time point in this sample: cycle 4 day 1 (C4D1), after about 6 weeks of nivolumab. Each of the patients experienced relapse following autologous stem cell transplantation, and their brentuximab vedotin exposure differed. The input for sequencing was peripheral blood mononuclear cells (PBMCs), taken before the fourth cycle of nivolumab. Receptors were obtained from a human donor with classical Hodgkin lymphoma.

V usage is TRBV30 and J usage is TRBJ2-7, with 11 positions matching TRBD1. Germline V gene lookup returns CDR1 GTSNPN and CDR2 SVGIG (reference sequence). The CDR3 sequence is 12 residues long. CDR3 sequence: CAGTGGSYEQYF. Written as DNA, the CDR3 is TGTGCAGGGACAGGGGGCTCCTACGAGCAGTACTTC.

This sequence joins TRBV7-2 and TRBJ2-7; possibly TRBD1 for D (6 bases). V was shortened by 4 bases and J by 4 bases, with 14 bases between the two germline ends. The CDR3 has 14 amino acids. Looked up from germline, CDR1 is SGHTA and CDR2 is FQGNSA. The CDR3 nucleotides read TGTGCCAGCAGCTCCCCGGGACATTTTTACGAGCAGTACTTC. It yields the protein CASSSPGHFYEQYF.

This clone was seen just once. V is TRBV7-8 and J is TRBJ2-2; TRBD1 matches at 9 bases. J was trimmed by 7 bases and V by 10 bases; bases with no gene match: 7. The CDR3 runs to 13 residues. Germline-derived CDR1 and CDR2 are SGHVS and FQNEAQ. CDR3 coding DNA: TGTGCCACCCAACAGGGGGCGGGCGGGGAGCTGTTTTTT. Encoded protein: CATQQGAGGELFF.

V is TRBV7-6 and J is TRBJ1-4; D remains ambiguous. V lost 1 base to trimming and J lost 7 bases, with 7 bases between them. Germline V gene lookup returns CDR1 SGHVS and CDR2 FNYEAQ. This CDR3 is 13 amino acids long. The CDR3 region has the DNA TGTGCCAGCAGCTTAGGTCGAAGTGAAAAACTGTTTTTT. This codes for CASSLGRSEKLFF.

This chain links TRBV7-2 with TRBJ2-2, with a tentative D call TRBD2 (5 bases). The germline CDR1 and CDR2 sequences are SGHTA and FQGNSA. This CDR3 has 14 residues. The V end lost 5 bases, the J end lost 7 bases, and 14 bases lay between the germline ends. In DNA form, the CDR3 reads TGTGCCAGCAGCCGCGAGGCAAGCGGCGGGGAGCTGTTTTTT. It is translated as CASSREASGGELFF.

The chain has TRBV2 and TRBJ1-1, with D maybe TRBD1 (5 bases). The CDR3 length is 12 residues. Germline V lookup: CDR1 SNHLY, CDR2 FYNNEI. Trimming took 9 bases from V and 0 from J, leaving 8 bases between them. DNA of the CDR3: TGTGCCAGGGGGCAGGTGAACACTGAAGCTTTCTTT. Protein product: CARGQVNTEAFF.

The V gene is TRBV18, the J gene TRBJ2-1; 8 nucleotides line up with TRBD1. V shed 2 bases and J 7 bases; nucleotides not matched to a gene: 7. The CDR3 loop spans 15 amino acids. Germline values: CDR1 KGHSH, CDR2 LQKENI. This chain's CDR3 is CASSPGGQGGNEQFF. As DNA, the CDR3 is TGTGCCAGCTCACCAGGAGGACAGGGCGGTAATGAGCAGTTCTTC.

The chain uses TRBV6-5 and TRBJ1-2; D might be TRBD1 (6 bases). The CDR3 has 13 residues. The germline CDR1 and CDR2 sequences are MNHEY and SVGAGI. V lost 6 bases, J lost 4 bases, and 12 bases lay in between. The DNA of the CDR3 is TGTGCCAGCAGGACGGACAGTATCTATGGCTACACCTTC. Its translation: CASRTDSIYGYTF.

This clone was detected only once. The genes are TRBV5-1 and TRBJ2-7, with D perhaps matching TRBD1 (5 bases). This CDR3 has 14 residues. Per the germline V gene, CDR1 is SGHRS and CDR2 is YFSETQ. Trimming pared 0 bases from V and 3 bases from J, leaving 10 bases between. The CDR3 region has the DNA TGCGCCAGCAGCTTGGGTCAGGGCAGCTACGAGCAGTACTTC. As protein: CASSLGQGSYEQYF.

The J gene is TRBJ1-3, the V gene TRBV9; D is unclear. V was cut by 1 base and J by 4 bases, with 12 bases left in between. This CDR3 spans 15 amino acids. From germline, CDR1 is SGDLS and CDR2 YYNGEE. CDR3 bases: TGTGCCAGCAGCGTATATGGCTCCGAAGGAAACACCATATATTTT. It encodes CASSVYGSEGNTIYF.

This chain joins TRBV6-6 and TRBJ1-5, with TRBD1 matching 7 bases. This CDR3 is built from 13 residues. V was pared by 6 bases and J by 7 bases, with 6 bases of the junction left unmatched. The germline gives CDR1 MNHNY, CDR2 SVGAGI (reference sequence). CDR3 residues: CASSRQGGQPQHF. CDR3 DNA: TGTGCCAGCAGCCGACAGGGCGGCCAGCCCCAGCATTTT.

V gene TRBV5-4 combines with J gene TRBJ1-5, with a weak D call TRBD1 (5 bases). The CDR3 has 15 amino acids. Germline loops: CDR1 SGHNT, CDR2 YYREEE (reference sequence). With 0 bases removed from V and 3 bases from J, the gap between germline ends came to 10 bases. CDR3 nucleotide sequence: TGTGCCAGCAGCTTGGACACAGGAGTCAATCAGCCCCAGCATTTT. Protein sequence: CASSLDTGVNQPQHF.

The sample holds one count of this clone. The chain uses TRBV5-4 and TRBJ2-2; TRBD1 aligns across 9 bases. The length of the CDR3 is 16 residues. V lost 4 bases, J lost 4 bases, and 8 bases stayed unmatched. CDR1 and CDR2 (germline): SGHNT, YYREEE (reference sequence). This CDR3 reads CASSPTGGHGTGELFF. Here the CDR3 DNA reads TGTGCCAGCAGCCCAACAGGGGGCCACGGCACCGGGGAGCTGTTTTTT.

The genes are TRBV7-3 and TRBJ2-7; D is perhaps TRBD2 (5 bases). CDR3 size: 14 residues. Per germline, CDR1 SGHTA and CDR2 FQGTGA. V was clipped by 4 bases and J by 1 base, with 11 bases between them. The CDR3 here is CASSSDSNSYEQYF. The CDR3 coding sequence is TGTGCCAGCAGCTCGGACTCAAATTCCTACGAGCAGTACTTC.

The chain links TRBV27 to TRBJ2-1, with 8 bases aligning to TRBD2. Trimming removed 5 bases from V and 7 bases from J; junction bases left unmatched: 16. This CDR3 is built from 17 residues. Germline lookup yields CDR1 MNHEY and CDR2 SMNVEV (reference sequence). The CDR3 nucleotides are TGTGCCAGCAGTCTCGGGGGGGCTAAGGTACTCGTTAATGAGCAGTTCTTC. Translating gives CASSLGGAKVLVNEQFF.

The chain combines TRBV7-9 with TRBJ2-1, with D perhaps matching TRBD1 or TRBD2 (5 bases each). The V gene lost 1 base and the J gene lost 3 bases, with 13 bases spanning the gap. Germline lookup yields CDR1 SEHNR and CDR2 FQNEAQ (reference sequence). The CDR3 is 16 residues long. CDR3 coding DNA: TGTGCCAGCAGCTTAGGGGGGACCCACCGCTACAATGAGCAGTTCTTC. Amino acid sequence: CASSLGGTHRYNEQFF.

The genes are TRBV7-9 and TRBJ1-4; perhaps TRBD1 as D (5 bases). This CDR3 has 14 residues. V lost 4 bases and J lost 4, with 10 bases in between. Germline lookup yields CDR1 SEHNR and CDR2 FQNEAQ (reference sequence). In DNA form, the CDR3 reads TGTGCCAGCAGCTGGGGGACTTATAATGAAAAACTGTTTTTT. It is translated as CASSWGTYNEKLFF.

This chain links TRBV11-2 with TRBJ2-3, with D unclear. The ends were cut back, 0 bases at V and 2 bases at J, with 9 bases in the middle. CDR3 length: 15 amino acids. Germline V gives CDR1 SGHAT, CDR2 FQNNGV. As DNA, the CDR3 is TGTGCCAGCAGCTTAGATTGGCTCCCCACAGATACGCAGTATTTT. Amino acids: CASSLDWLPTDTQYF.

This chain joins TRBV11-2 and TRBJ2-6; 9 bases map to TRBD1. CDR1 is SGHAT and CDR2 is FQNNGV in the germline V gene. V lost 6 bases, J lost 1 base, and 7 bases stayed unmatched. The CDR3 totals 17 residues. The CDR3 is CASRTGTGISGANVLTF. CDR3 sequence (DNA): TGTGCCAGCAGAACCGGGACAGGGATATCTGGGGCCAACGTCCTGACTTTC.

The rearrangement uses TRBV2 and TRBJ2-7; TRBD1 agrees at 8 bases. The V gene's germline CDR1 is SNHLY and CDR2 FYNNEI. CDR3 length: 14 residues. Trimming cost V 7 bases and J 2 bases; bases outside gene matches: 7. DNA of the CDR3: TGTGCCAGCACACCGACAGGGGAAACCTACGAGCAGTACTTC. It specifies CASTPTGETYEQYF. The variable domain in full, completed from reference TRBV2 and TRBJ2-7, reads EPEVTQTPSHQVTQMGQEVILRCVPISNHLYFYWYRQILGQKVEFLVSFYNNEISEKSEIFDDQFSVERPDGSNFTLKIRSTKLEDSAMYFCASTPTGETYEQYFGPGTRLTVT.

The rearrangement links TRBV6-5 to TRBJ1-1; the D gene is possibly TRBD1 (5 bases). This CDR3 has 13 amino acids. The germline CDR1 and CDR2 sequences are MNHEY and SVGAGI. V was pared by 2 bases and J by 8 bases, with 12 bases between. CDR3 sequence (DNA): TGTGCCAGCAGTTACGGGGCAGTCGGCGAAGCTTTCTTT. Encoded protein: CASSYGAVGEAFF.